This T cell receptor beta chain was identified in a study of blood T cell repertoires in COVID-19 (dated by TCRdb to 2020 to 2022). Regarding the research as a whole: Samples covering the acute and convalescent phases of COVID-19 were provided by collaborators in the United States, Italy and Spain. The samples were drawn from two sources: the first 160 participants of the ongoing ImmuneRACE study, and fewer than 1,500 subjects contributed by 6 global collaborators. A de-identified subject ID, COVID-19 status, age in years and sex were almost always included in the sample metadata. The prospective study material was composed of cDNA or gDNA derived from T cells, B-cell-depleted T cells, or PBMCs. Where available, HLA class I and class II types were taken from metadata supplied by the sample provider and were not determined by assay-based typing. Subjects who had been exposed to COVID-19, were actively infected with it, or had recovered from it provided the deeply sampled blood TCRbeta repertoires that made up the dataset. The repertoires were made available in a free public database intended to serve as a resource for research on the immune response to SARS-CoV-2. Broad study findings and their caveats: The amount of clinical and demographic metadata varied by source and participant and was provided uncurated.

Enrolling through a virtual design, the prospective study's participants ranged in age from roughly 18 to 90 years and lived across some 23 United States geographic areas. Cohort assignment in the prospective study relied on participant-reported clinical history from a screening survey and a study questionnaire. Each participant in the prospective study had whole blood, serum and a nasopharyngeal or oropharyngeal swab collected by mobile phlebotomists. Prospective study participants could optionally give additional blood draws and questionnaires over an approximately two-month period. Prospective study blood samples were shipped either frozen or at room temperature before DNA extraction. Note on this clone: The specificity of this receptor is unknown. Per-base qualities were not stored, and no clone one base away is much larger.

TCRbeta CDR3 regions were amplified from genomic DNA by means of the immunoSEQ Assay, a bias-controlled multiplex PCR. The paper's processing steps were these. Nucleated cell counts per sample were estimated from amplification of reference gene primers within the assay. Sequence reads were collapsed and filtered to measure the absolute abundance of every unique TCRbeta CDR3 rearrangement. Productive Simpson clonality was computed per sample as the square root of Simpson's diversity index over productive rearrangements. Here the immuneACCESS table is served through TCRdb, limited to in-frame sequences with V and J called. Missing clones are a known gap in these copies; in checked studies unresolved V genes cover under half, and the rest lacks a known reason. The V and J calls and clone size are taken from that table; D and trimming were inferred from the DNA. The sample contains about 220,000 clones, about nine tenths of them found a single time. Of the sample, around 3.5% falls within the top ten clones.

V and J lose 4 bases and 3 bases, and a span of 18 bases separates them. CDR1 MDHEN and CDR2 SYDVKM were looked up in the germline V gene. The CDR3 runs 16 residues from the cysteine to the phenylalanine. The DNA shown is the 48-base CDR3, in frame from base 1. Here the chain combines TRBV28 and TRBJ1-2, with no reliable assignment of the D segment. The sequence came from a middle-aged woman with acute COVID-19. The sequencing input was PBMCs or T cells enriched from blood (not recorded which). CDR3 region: CASSWAPNTPDYGYTF. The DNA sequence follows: TGTGCCAGCAGTTGGGCCCCCAACACACCGGACTATGGCTACACCTTC.